The sequence of this T cell receptor beta chain was determined in a study of blood T cell repertoires in COVID-19 (dated by TCRdb to 2020 to 2021). About the full investigation: Samples covering the acute and convalescent phases of COVID-19 were provided by collaborators in the United States, Italy and Spain. The material from the prospective study consisted of cDNA or gDNA derived from T cells, B-cell-depleted T cells, or PBMCs. Subjects who had been exposed to COVID-19, were actively infected with it, or had recovered from it provided the deeply sampled blood TCRbeta repertoires that made up the dataset. The repertoires were released in a freely available public database meant as a resource for research on the immune response to SARS-CoV-2. Samples came from the ongoing ImmuneRACE study (first 160 participants) plus 1,254 subjects from 6 global collaborators. Nearly every sample came with metadata listing a de-identified subject ID, COVID-19 status, age in years and sex. Where available, HLA class I and class II types were obtained from metadata supplied by the sample provider rather than from assay-based typing. General conclusions and limits of the study: The amount of clinical and demographic metadata varied by source and participant and was provided uncurated.

Spanning cysteine to phenylalanine, the CDR3 consists of 16 amino acids. The retained sequence is limited to the CDR3, 48 bases, with the frame set at the first base. The germline V gene sets CDR1 to LGHNA and CDR2 to YSLEER. A distance of 9 bases separates the germline ends of V and J, which lose 0 bases and 0 bases respectively. In regard to this clone: Its antigen is not yet known. Per-base quality was not reported, and no clone a single base away is much larger than it.

TCRbeta CDR3 regions were amplified from genomic DNA by means of the immunoSEQ Assay, a bias-controlled multiplex PCR. On the authors' methods: Nucleated cell counts per sample were estimated from amplification of reference gene primers within the assay. Sequence reads were collapsed and filtered to measure the absolute abundance of every unique TCRbeta CDR3 rearrangement. For each sample, productive Simpson clonality was calculated as the square root of Simpson's diversity index across productive rearrangements. TCRdb limited this immuneACCESS table to in-frame rearrangements with V and J called. A share of clones is missing; checked studies link under half to unresolved V genes, and the rest is unexplained. V and J calls and clone size are as listed in that table; D and trimming were resolved from the DNA. This sample holds a few hundred thousand clones; more than 75% were observed only once. 2% to 2.5% of the sample comes from the top ten.

Collaborating institutions collected whole blood in K2EDTA tubes following their own protocols. For TCRbeta analysis, collaborators shipped samples as frozen whole blood, isolated PBMCs, or DNA extracted from either of those sample types. Recombination linked TRBV4-3 to TRBJ1-3; there is no confident call for the D gene. This sequence was found in a woman in her 50s with acute or convalescent COVID-19. Sequenced: peripheral blood. The DNA sequence is given as TGCGCCAGCAGCCAAGACCCTGGCAGCTCTGGAAACACCATATATTTT. Protein translation: CASSQDPGSSGNTIYF.